Listed below are T cell receptor beta chains from one sample, sequenced in a study of regulatory T cells in long-lasting Graves disease. MiXCR, run by TCRdb on the multiplex PCR reads, gives a single entry per CDR3 protein. This table has about 200,000 distinct CDR3 sequences, about 19% appearing once. These data were also reused for a study on T cells in Graves' hyperthyroidism and ophthalmopathy.

Sequencing used peripheral blood mononuclear cells (PBMCs), obtained at new diagnosis, from a patient treated with antithyroid drugs. The source of these receptors is a woman in her thirties with Graves disease. The CDR3 runs from the conserved cysteine through the conserved F or W. Fields, in order: D gene, J gene, CDR3 length, V gene, clone size, CDR3 DNA, CDR3 protein. The D gene is left open where the match is weak. A row's size may be missing; if present it is once, few, many or a size class.

>TRBD1|TRBJ1-6|15|TRBV5-1|many
TGCGCCAGCAGCCCGGCCGTGCAGGGGGGTTCACCCCTCCACTTT
CASSPAVQGGSPLHF
>NA|TRBJ1-1|13|TRBV7-9|many
TGTGCCAGCAGACCAGACACCAACACTGAAGCTTTCTTT
CASRPDTNTEAFF
>NA|TRBJ2-1|15|TRBV15|many
TGTGCCACCAGCCCCGACAATTCAGGGTACAATGAGCAGTTCTTC
CATSPDNSGYNEQFF
>NA|TRBJ1-2|12|TRBV10-3|many
TGTGCCATCAGTGAGACCACAGGGGGCTACACCTTC
CAISETTGGYTF
>TRBD1|TRBJ2-5|13|TRBV6-1|many
TGTGCCAGCAGTGGACAGGGGGGAGAGACCCAGTACTTC
CASSGQGGETQYF
>NA|TRBJ1-3|17|TRBV5-6|many
TGTGCCAGCACCCCAACTCTCGGCAGCGGCTCTGGAAACACCATATATTTT
CASTPTLGSGSGNTIYF
>TRBD1|TRBJ1-5|15|TRBV7-8|NA
TGTGCCAGCAGCGTGACAGGGGCGTGGAGTCAGCCCCAGCATTTT
CASSVTGAWSQPQHF
>NA|TRBJ2-2|13|TRBV19|NA
TGTGCCAGTAGTATCGAGCGTACCGGGGAGCTGTTTTTT
CASSIERTGELFF
>NA|TRBJ2-5|14|TRBV5-1|many
TGCGCCAGCCACCTCACACGGACCCAAGAGACCCAGTACTTC
CASHLTRTQETQYF
>NA|TRBJ1-2|13|TRBV3-1|NA
TGTGCCAGCAGCCAAGCAGTCCAGGGTGGCTACACCTTC
CASSQAVQGGYTF
>TRBD1|TRBJ2-5|14|TRBV6-5|many
TGTGCCAGCAGTTCCCGGGACAGAGAAGAGACCCAGTACTTC
CASSSRDREETQYF
>NA|TRBJ1-1|13|TRBV11-2|many
TGTGCCAGCAGCTGGTCCCGGGGCACTGAAGCTTTCTTT
CASSWSRGTEAFF
>NA|TRBJ2-1|13|TRBV20-1|NA
TGCAGTGCTAAACTAGTGGGGAGAAATGAGCAGTTCTTC
CSAKLVGRNEQFF
>NA|TRBJ2-7|13|TRBV11-3|NA
TGTGCCAGCAGACACAGGGGAGGGACGGAGCAGTACTTC
CASRHRGGTEQYF
>NA|TRBJ1-5|12|TRBV6-9|few
TGTGCCAGCAGTTACCCGGCGCAGCCCCAGCATTTT
CASSYPAQPQHF
>NA|TRBJ2-7|15|TRBV30|many
TGTGCCTGCTATTGGGGATCGGACAGCTCCTACGAGCAGTACTTC
CACYWGSDSSYEQYF
>NA|TRBJ1-5|15|TRBV6-2/TRBV6-3|many
TGTGCCAGCAGTGTTTTACAGTATAGCAATCAGCCCCAGCATTTT
CASSVLQYSNQPQHF
>NA|TRBJ2-7|16|TRBV7-2|few
TGTGCCAGCAGCTTAGGGGGTGGGGTTGTATCCTACGAGCAGTACTTC
CASSLGGGVVSYEQYF
>NA|TRBJ1-5|15|TRBV7-9|many
TGTGCCAGCAGCTTCGTCGAAGGGTCAAATCAGCCCCAGCATTTT
CASSFVEGSNQPQHF
>TRBD1|TRBJ1-5|14|TRBV28|many
TGTGCCAGCAGTGGACAGGGTCGGTTTCAGCCCCAGCATTTT
CASSGQGRFQPQHF
>TRBD1|TRBJ2-2|15|TRBV6-2/TRBV6-3|many
TGTGCCAGCAGGAAGGGGACAGAAAACACCGGGGAGCTGTTTTTT
CASRKGTENTGELFF
>NA|TRBJ2-1|15|TRBV2|many
TGTGCCAGCAGTGAAGGGACGGGGGCCTACAATGAGCAGTTCTTC
CASSEGTGAYNEQFF
>NA|TRBJ1-2|14|TRBV15|NA
TGTGCCACCAGCAGAGATCGCCGGAGTTATGGCTACACCTTC
CATSRDRRSYGYTF
>NA|TRBJ2-7|14|TRBV9|many
TGTGCCAGCAGCGTAGAAGGAAGGGGCCGCGAGCAGTACTTC
CASSVEGRGREQYF
>TRBD1|TRBJ2-2|14|TRBV20-1|many
TGCAGTGCTAGCAGGACAGGGCGAACCGGGGAGCTGTTTTTT
CSASRTGRTGELFF
>TRBD1|TRBJ1-2|15|TRBV19|many
TGTGCCAGTATCGGGGACAGGGGGCGCCGAGATGGCTACACCTTC
CASIGDRGRRDGYTF
>TRBD1|TRBJ1-1|15|TRBV10-3|many
TGTGCCATCAAGGGACAGGGGGCCGCAAACACTGAAGCTTTCTTT
CAIKGQGAANTEAFF
>TRBD2|TRBJ2-3|15|TRBV28|many
TGTGCCAGCAGTTTACATTCAGCGGGGGCAGATACGCAGTATTTT
CASSLHSAGADTQYF
>NA|TRBJ1-4|13|TRBV5-4|many
TGTGCCAGCAGCTCAGGATTTAATGAAAAACTGTTTTTT
CASSSGFNEKLFF
>NA|TRBJ1-6|15|TRBV30|many
TGTGCCTGGAGTGTACGTCAGGGTTGGAATTCACCCCTCCACTTT
CAWSVRQGWNSPLHF
>NA|TRBJ1-4|16|TRBV28|many
TGTGCCAGCACATCTGGTCAAGCAGCAACTAATGAAAAACTGTTTTTT
CASTSGQAATNEKLFF
>NA|TRBJ1-2|13|TRBV29-1|few
TGCAGCGTTTTAAGACTCGTTAACTATGGCTACACCTTC
CSVLRLVNYGYTF
>NA|TRBJ1-6|15|TRBV11-2|many
TGTGCCAGCAGCTCCCTGGGCTCCTATAATTCACCCCTCCACTTT
CASSSLGSYNSPLHF
>TRBD1|TRBJ2-5|16|TRBV20-1|NA
TGCAGTGCTAGAGATCCCGGACAGGGGGCTTGGGAGACCCAGTACTTC
CSARDPGQGAWETQYF
>TRBD2|TRBJ2-2|16|TRBV7-2|many
TGTGCCAGCAGCCCAAGTTTAGCGGGGAACACCGGGGAGCTGTTTTTT
CASSPSLAGNTGELFF
>NA|TRBJ2-5|14|TRBV7-6|few
TGTGCCAGCAGCTTCCTAGGGGTCCAAGAGACCCAGTACTTC
CASSFLGVQETQYF
>NA|TRBJ2-5|14|TRBV2|many
TGTGCCAGCAGTGGTTTCGAGGGCCAAGAGACCCAGTACTTC
CASSGFEGQETQYF
>TRBD1|TRBJ1-4|16|TRBV11-2|once
TGTGCCAGCAGCCGGACAGGGACTGCAACTAATGAAAAACTGTTTTTT
CASSRTGTATNEKLFF
>TRBD2|TRBJ2-7|15|TRBV3-1|many
TGTGCCAGCAGCCCTCGGACTAGCGGGAGTTACGAGCAGTACTTC
CASSPRTSGSYEQYF
>TRBD2|TRBJ2-1|16|TRBV27|many
TGTGCCAGCAGTTGGGGTAGCGGGGGGCTAGCGAATGAGCAGTTCTTC
CASSWGSGGLANEQFF
>NA|TRBJ1-2|15|TRBV3-1|many
TGTGCCAGCAGCCAAGATGGGGCCGGGTTAGATGGCTACACCTTC
CASSQDGAGLDGYTF
>TRBD2|TRBJ2-5|14|TRBV11-2|many
TGTGCCAGCAGGGCGACTAGCGCCCAAGAGACCCAGTACTTC
CASRATSAQETQYF
>NA|TRBJ2-2|13|TRBV9|NA
TGTGCCACCGGGCCCTCTGACACCGGGGAGCTGTTTTTT
CATGPSDTGELFF
>NA|TRBJ2-1|13|TRBV29-1|many
TGCAGCGTTCAGACGGGGTCATACAATGAGCAGTTCTTC
CSVQTGSYNEQFF
>NA|TRBJ1-1|14|TRBV2|many
TGTGCCAGCAGTCGCCTGACAGTAAACACTGAAGCTTTCTTT
CASSRLTVNTEAFF
>TRBD2|TRBJ2-3|16|TRBV28|few
TGTGCCAGTTTGGGTCTAGCGGGAGCGGAGACAGATACGCAGTATTTT
CASLGLAGAETDTQYF
>NA|TRBJ2-2|16|TRBV7-8|many
TGTGCCAGCAGCTTAGACTGGGACCCGAACACCGGGGAGCTGTTTTTT
CASSLDWDPNTGELFF
>TRBD2|TRBJ2-1|15|TRBV28|NA
TGTGCCAGCACCCTGGGCGGGAGCTCCTACAATGAGCAGTTCTTC
CASTLGGSSYNEQFF
>TRBD1|TRBJ1-2|16|TRBV11-2|NA
TGTGCCAGCAGCTTAGATTTGACAGGGGGCAGCTATGGCTACACCTTC
CASSLDLTGGSYGYTF
>NA|TRBJ2-7|13|TRBV6-1|many
TGTGCCAGCAGTGTCCTACAGGAGTACGAGCAGTACTTC
CASSVLQEYEQYF
>TRBD1|TRBJ2-4|15|TRBV20-1|few
TGCAGTGCTAGATACGGGACAGGGGTCAAAAACATTCAGTACTTC
CSARYGTGVKNIQYF
>NA|TRBJ1-2|15|TRBV28|many
TGTGCCAGCAGTTCACGATCCACAGGGAACTATGGCTACACCTTC
CASSSRSTGNYGYTF
>TRBD1|TRBJ1-1|15|TRBV19|NA
TGTGCCAGTAGTAGGCCCGGACAGGGGGACATAGAAGCTTTCTTT
CASSRPGQGDIEAFF
>TRBD1|TRBJ1-2|16|TRBV6-1|NA
TGTGCCAGCACAAAAGCTCCGGGACAGGGGATCTATGGCTACACCTTC
CASTKAPGQGIYGYTF
>TRBD1|TRBJ1-2|14|TRBV3-1|many
TGTGCCAGCAGCATAAGGACAGGGGGCTATGGCTACACCTTC
CASSIRTGGYGYTF